The present TCR beta chain was sequenced within a study of blood T cell repertoires in COVID-19. J gave up 0 bases and V 0 bases, and 5 bases lay outside the gene matches. This CDR3 is 16 amino acids long. In germline, CDR1 is SGHRS, CDR2 YFSETQ. Study processing details: Amplified reference gene primers provided the basis for estimating nucleated cell counts. The assay was immunoSEQ multiplex PCR, and TCRdb's table has in-frame clones only and misses some. The D gene and trimming were derived from the DNA, and the V and J assignments and clone size from that table. The table records around 250,000 clones, about 90% of them present only once. This clone appeared a few times.

The sequencing sample was made of peripheral blood. This clonotype was sampled from a woman aged 70-85 years with COVID-19, enrolled during active disease. The chain links TRBV5-1 to TRBJ1-1; 7 bases line up with TRBD1. CDR3 DNA sequence: TGCGCCAGCAGCTTGGGGGCCCAGGGGGTGAACACTGAAGCTTTCTTT. This translates into CASSLGAQGVNTEAFF.